Included here is one T cell receptor (beta chain) sequence, with context. No cognate antigen has been identified for it. Base qualities are not recorded, but no much larger clone differs from it by a single base. The data were obtained in a study of shared clonotypes between healthy human individuals (TCRdb year 2020). A note on the overall study: Three men and two women, aged 18 to 49 years, made up the cohort. For each donor, CD4 naive and CD4 memory were each run on three plates, CD8 naive on two plates, and CD8 memory on one plate. Libraries were prepared and TCR repertoires were sequenced by different laboratories using diverse techniques, in order to increase sequencing depth and limit assay-specific biases. To estimate repertoire size and how much clonotypes are shared between individuals, the study performed deep sequencing of blood TCR repertoires from a handful of healthy adults. Per donor, leukapheresis produced somewhere between about 0.9 and 10 billion PBMCs. Results and caveats for the whole study, not just this receptor: Even with the large sequencing depth, rarefaction of the sorted-subset datasets indicated that sequencing was incomplete. Naive subsets generally had larger estimated clonotype richness than memory subsets. Pairwise subsampling led to the expectation that sequencing depth would affect the degree of clonotype sharing among donors. Because the study included only a small number of donors, the genetic and exposure-history diversity represented was limited. Sharing across a handful of donors was observed for approximately 5% of naive CD4, under 4% of naive CD8, 2.3% of memory CD4, and less than 0.45% of memory CD8 clonotypes. Sampling was restricted to blood, and TCR repertoires in tissue are likely to differ from TCR repertoires in blood. Compared with non-shared clonotypes, the clonotypes found in all four sorted-subset donors had higher generation probabilities.

Trimming removed 3 bases from V and 6 bases from J, leaving 10 bases between the germline ends. The CDR1 and CDR2 encoded by the germline V gene are SGDLS and YYNGEE. Reading from cysteine to phenylalanine, the CDR3 counts 14 amino acids. The sequence is cut down to CDR3 DNA, 42 bases in frame from base 1. Using the deep immunoSEQ assay, multiplex PCR amplified TCR CDR3 regions from genomic DNA. Genomic DNA extracted from each cell subset was distributed evenly over all wells of several immunoSEQ 96-well plates, and each plate served as one replicate. Each replicate PCR for sorted subsets received around 0.2 ug genomic DNA, equal to tens of thousands of T cell genomes. The purified libraries were quantified using a Qubit 3.0 fluorometer, sized with a Bioanalyzer 2100, and then quantified again using the KAPA Library Quantification kit. Each immunoSEQ 96-well plate was sequenced on its own single-read 150-cycle Illumina NextSeq 550 flow cell. Regarding the original processing steps: Because the immunoSEQ output included only junctional sequences and no quality scores, the filtering could not be the same as the filtering used for full-length reads. To assign V/J genes and CDR3, sequences were annotated using PyIR, a Python wrapper for IgBLAST v1.9, with IMGT germline references. Reads were removed for weak V/J assignments (E-value above 1e-6), missing CDR3, stop codons, out-of-frame junctions, or ambiguous translated residues. V3J clonotypes were defined as sequences sharing an identical inferred V gene, J gene, and CDR3 amino acid sequence. Percentage overlap between repertoires was computed as shared unique clonotypes divided by the size of the smaller repertoire. RTK rarefaction, the Chao1 estimator, and Recon v2.1 estimates of unobserved clonotypes were used to assess repertoire richness. For all TCRbeta clonotypes obtained by the gDNA method from a handful of donors, generation probabilities were computed with OLGA. As stored in TCRdb, this immuneACCESS dataset retains in-frame rearrangements with V and J assigned. A fraction of the clones does not appear; measured against another copy, unresolved V genes explain less than half of the discrepancy, and the remainder lacks a known reason. The D gene and trimming were derived from the DNA, and the V and J assignments and clone size from that table. Recorded for this sample are 560,000 or so clones; approximately 96% of them occurred a single time. Roughly 0.12% of the sample comes from the top ten.

For the CD8 naive samples, CD45RO-negative cells were positively selected for CCR7, yielding a CD45RA+CCR7+ population from which TemRA cells were excluded. The donors were healthy, HIV-negative adults with no recently reported acute infections or vaccinations. All donors were Caucasian adults living in Nashville, Tennessee, USA. After blood collection by leukapheresis, PBMCs were isolated using Ficoll-Histopaque density gradient centrifugation and then cryopreserved in the vapor phase of liquid nitrogen. Analytical flow cytometry was used to check the purity and quantity of each magnetically sorted T cell population. Each sorted fraction had its genomic DNA isolated and then quantified by UV absorbance on a Nanodrop 2000c.

What was sequenced was naive CD8+ T cells sorted from blood. This specimen's cell subset or site label, per the study, means: CD45RA+CCR7+. The chain joins TRBV9 to TRBJ1-6; the best D guess is TRBD1, with 6 bases matching. The receptor was isolated from a woman younger than 45 in good health. The CDR3 is CASSAYRANSPLHF. In nucleotide form, the sequence is TGTGCCAGCAGCGCCTACAGGGCTAATTCACCCCTCCACTTT.